This T cell receptor beta chain was profiled in a study of shared clonotypes between healthy human individuals. With 5 bases removed from V and 7 bases from J, the gap between germline ends came to 12 bases. This CDR3 spans 13 amino acids. Germline V lookup: CDR1 MNHEY, CDR2 SMNVEV (reference sequence). Measured with immunoSEQ multiplex PCR; TCRdb has only the in-frame clones, and not every one. The sample lists about 590,000 clones, 95% occurring once. It was CD45RO-negative cells, positively selected for CCR7, that made up naive CD8 cells, with terminally differentiated effector memory CD45RA+ cells excluded.

This sequence joins TRBV27 and TRBJ2-1; no firm D call. The TCR was taken from a woman aged 25 to 39 in good health. Sample: naive CD8+ T cells sorted from blood. The CDR3 reads CASSPRGTNEQFF. The CDR3, as DNA: TGTGCCAGCAGTCCCCGAGGTACGAATGAGCAGTTCTTC.